This entry features one T cell receptor (beta chain) sequence. Per the study methods: Estimates of nucleated cell counts were drawn from the amplification of reference gene primers. Method: immunoSEQ multiplex PCR; TCRdb's copy keeps in-frame clones and lacks some. That table supplies the V and J calls and clone size; D and trimming were determined from the DNA. The sample records more than 95,000 clones, about four fifths being singletons. The entry originates in a study of blood T cell repertoires in COVID-19. Trimming removed 6 bases from V and 6 bases from J, with 14 bases in between. This CDR3 has 13 residues. Germline-derived CDR1 and CDR2 are LNHDA and SQIVND (reference sequence).

This sequence was found in a woman of 80 years or more with acute or convalescent COVID-19. The chain recombines TRBV19 with TRBJ1-2, with D unclear. The sample taken for sequencing was peripheral blood. The CDR3 spells CASRRTGRDGYTF. The CDR3 DNA is TGTGCCAGTAGACGGACGGGGAGGGATGGCTACACCTTC. Supplemented by reference TRBV19 and TRBJ1-2, the full variable domain reads DGGITQSPKYLFRKEGQNVTLSCEQNLNHDAMYWYRQDPGQGLRLIYYSQIVNDFQKGDIAEGYSVSREKKESFPLTVTSAQKNPTAFYLCASRRTGRDGYTFGSGTRLTVV.